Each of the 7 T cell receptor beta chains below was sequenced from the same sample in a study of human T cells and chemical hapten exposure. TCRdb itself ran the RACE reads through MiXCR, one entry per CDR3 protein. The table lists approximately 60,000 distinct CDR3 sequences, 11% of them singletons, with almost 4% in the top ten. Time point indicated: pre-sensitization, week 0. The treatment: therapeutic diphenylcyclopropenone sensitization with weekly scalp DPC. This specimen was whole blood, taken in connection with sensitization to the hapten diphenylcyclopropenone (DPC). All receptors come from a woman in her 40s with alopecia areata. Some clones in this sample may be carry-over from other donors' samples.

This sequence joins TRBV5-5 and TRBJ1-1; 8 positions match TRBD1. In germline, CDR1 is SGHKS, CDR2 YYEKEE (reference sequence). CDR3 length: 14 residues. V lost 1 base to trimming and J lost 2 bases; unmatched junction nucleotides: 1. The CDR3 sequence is CASSLQGANTEAFF. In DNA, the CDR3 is TGTGCCAGCAGCTTGCAGGGGGCTAACACTGAAGCTTTCTTT.

CDR3 sequence reads: CASSVGETQYF. CDR3 DNA: TGTGCCAGCAGTGTCGGGGAGACCCAGTACTTC. V gene TRBV2 combines with J gene TRBJ2-5; D call uncertain. CDR1 is SNHLY, CDR2 FYNNEI, per germline. V was clipped by 4 bases and J by 5 bases, with 5 bases between them. The CDR3 spans 11 residues.

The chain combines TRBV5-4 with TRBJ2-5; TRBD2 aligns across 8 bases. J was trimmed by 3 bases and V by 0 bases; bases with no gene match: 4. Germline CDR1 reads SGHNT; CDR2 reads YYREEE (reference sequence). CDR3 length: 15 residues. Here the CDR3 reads CASSLASGGEETQYF. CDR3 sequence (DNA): TGTGCCAGCAGCTTGGCCTCGGGAGGGGAAGAGACCCAGTACTTC. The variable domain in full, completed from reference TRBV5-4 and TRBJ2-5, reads ETGVTQSPTHLIKTRGQQVTLRCSSQSGHNTVSWYQQALGQGPQFIFQYYREEENGRGNFPPRFSGLQFPNYSSELNVNALELDDSALYLCASSLASGGEETQYFGPGTRLLVL.

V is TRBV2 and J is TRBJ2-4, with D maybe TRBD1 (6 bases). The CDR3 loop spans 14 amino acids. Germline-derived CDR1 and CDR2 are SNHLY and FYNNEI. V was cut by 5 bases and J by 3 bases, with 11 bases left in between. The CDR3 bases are TGTGCCAGCAGTAGGGGGATGGGCAAAAACATTCAGTACTTC. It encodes CASSRGMGKNIQYF. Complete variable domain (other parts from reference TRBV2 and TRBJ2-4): EPEVTQTPSHQVTQMGQEVILRCVPISNHLYFYWYRQILGQKVEFLVSFYNNEISEKSEIFDDQFSVERPDGSNFTLKIRSTKLEDSAMYFCASSRGMGKNIQYFGAGTRLSVL.

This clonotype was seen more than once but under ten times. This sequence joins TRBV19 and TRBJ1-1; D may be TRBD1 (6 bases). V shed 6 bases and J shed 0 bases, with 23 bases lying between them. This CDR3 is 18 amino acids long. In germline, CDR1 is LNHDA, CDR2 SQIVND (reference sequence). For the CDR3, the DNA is TGTGCCAGTAGCCGCAGGGGACCCAGGGGCGGGATGAACACTGAAGCTTTCTTT. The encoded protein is CASSRRGPRGGMNTEAFF. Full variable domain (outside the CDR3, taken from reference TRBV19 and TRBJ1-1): DGGITQSPKYLFRKEGQNVTLSCEQNLNHDAMYWYRQDPGQGLRLIYYSQIVNDFQKGDIAEGYSVSREKKESFPLTVTSAQKNPTAFYLCASSRRGPRGGMNTEAFFGQGTRLTVV.

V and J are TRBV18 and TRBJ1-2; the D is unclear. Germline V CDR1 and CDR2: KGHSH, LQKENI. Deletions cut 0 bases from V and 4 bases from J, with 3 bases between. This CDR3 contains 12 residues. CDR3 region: CASSPPRYGYTF. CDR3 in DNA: TGTGCCAGCTCACCACCGCGCTATGGCTACACCTTC.

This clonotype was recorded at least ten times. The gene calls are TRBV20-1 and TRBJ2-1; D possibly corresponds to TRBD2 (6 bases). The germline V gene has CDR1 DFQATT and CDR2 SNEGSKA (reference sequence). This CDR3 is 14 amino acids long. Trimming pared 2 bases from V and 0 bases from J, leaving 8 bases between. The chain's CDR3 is CSARRGSSYNEQFF. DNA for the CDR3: TGCAGTGCTAGACGGGGGAGCTCCTACAATGAGCAGTTCTTC.